This T cell receptor beta chain was sequenced for a study of cytomegalovirus exposure and HLA in healthy donors. Study background: The 120 validation repertoires and the roughly 690 first-cohort repertoires shared a platform, a later analysis reported.

TCRdb keeps only in-frame clones here, not all; method: immunoSEQ multiplex PCR. The sample yields approximately 110,000 clones, around 94% seen once. With regard to this clone: What it binds is unknown.

The CDR3 is made up of 14 amino acids. Trimming took 7 bases from V and 0 from J; bases not matched to a gene: 2. In germline, CDR1 is SNHLY, CDR2 FYNNEI. Notes on the study in general: The study labeled 150 to 200 TCR beta chains cytomegalovirus-associated.

The sequenced material came from PBMCs. The TCR sequence derives from a woman aged 18-29 years in good health and CMV-seronegative. This chain links TRBV2 with TRBJ1-4; 7 bases are shared with TRBD1. The CDR3: CASTGTATNEKLFF. DNA for the CDR3: TGTGCCAGCACCGGGACAGCAACTAATGAAAAACTGTTTTTT.